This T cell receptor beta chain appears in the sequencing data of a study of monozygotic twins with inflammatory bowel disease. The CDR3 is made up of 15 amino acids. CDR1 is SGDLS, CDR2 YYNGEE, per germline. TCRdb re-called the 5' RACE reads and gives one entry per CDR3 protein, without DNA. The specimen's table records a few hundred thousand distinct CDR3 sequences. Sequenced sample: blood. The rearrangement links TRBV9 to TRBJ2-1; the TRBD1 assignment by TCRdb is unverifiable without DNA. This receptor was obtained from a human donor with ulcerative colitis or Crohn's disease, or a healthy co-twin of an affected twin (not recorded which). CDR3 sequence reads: CASSVEGQGSNEQFF.